The present TCR beta chain was sequenced within a study of molecular identifiers for immune sequencing clone quantification. Bulk libraries came from a prior protocol with listed TCR primers. TCRdb re-called the PCR reads through MiXCR, storing one row per CDR3 protein. The table has more than 550,000 distinct CDR3 sequences, around 25% seen once; the top ten hold about 0.81%. This clonotype was observed a handful of times. This clonotype originated in a human donor in good health. Some libraries in this study had Jurkat cell RNA spiked in. The sequencing input was naive CD8+ T cells from blood, with Jurkat cell RNA spiked in. Noted subset: FACS-sorted CD8+CD4-CCR7+CD45RA+ naive T cells.

For the CDR3, the DNA is TGTGCCAGCAGCTTTCGACTAGAACAAGAGACCCAGTACTTC. It codes for CASSFRLEQETQYF. The rearrangement joins TRBV7-9 to TRBJ2-5; possible D gene TRBD2, 6 bases. This CDR3 region has 14 residues. The germline V and J ends were trimmed by 3 bases and 2 bases, with 10 bases remaining between them. Looked up from germline, CDR1 is SEHNR and CDR2 is FQNEAQ (reference sequence).